This T cell receptor (beta chain) was profiled in a study of cytomegalovirus exposure and HLA in healthy donors. Donors consisted of healthy bone marrow donors. A word on this clone: Antigen unknown.

Study-level points and caveats: HLA allele associations emerged for about 16,000 TCR beta sequences in a later analysis, at 0.05 false discovery rate. For most TCR beta V segments, an earlier analysis put the productive rate at about 87% or about 30% of the time. When analyzed later, a missense DCLRE1C variant was found to be linked to TCR beta V- and J-gene trimming.

With 60 Vbeta and 13 Jbeta primers, the PCR was carried out. Clones were sequenced by immunoSEQ multiplex PCR, and TCRdb holds only the in-frame ones, with some missing. The data contain roughly 170,000 clones, approximately 80% of them singletons. The TCR sequence derives from a girl aged 2-10 years in good health and CMV-seropositive. Sample: PBMCs.

CDR3: CASIEIQGYQETQYF. CDR3 DNA sequence: TGTGCCAGTATTGAAATACAGGGGTACCAAGAGACCCAGTACTTC. The V and J genes are TRBV6-5 and TRBJ2-5; 7 bases line up with TRBD1. V lost 9 bases to trimming and J lost 0 bases; unmatched junction nucleotides: 10. Germline V gene sequence: CDR1 MNHEY, CDR2 SVGAGI. The CDR3 runs 15 residues.